These 10 T cell receptor beta chains originate from one sample sequenced in a study of blood T cell repertoires in COVID-19. Assay: immunoSEQ multiplex PCR; the TCRdb copy retains only in-frame clones and omits some. Seen here are some 100,000 clones, nearly 90% observed once, and the top ten hold roughly 6%. The source material was peripheral blood. Every receptor here comes from a woman aged 60-70 years with acute or convalescent COVID-19.

J is TRBJ2-5 and V is TRBV11-2, with 8 positions matching TRBD2. After removal of 5 bases from V and 1 base from J, the junction contained 15 bases not matched to a gene. Germline assignment: CDR1 SGHAT and CDR2 FQNNGV. The CDR3 consists of 18 residues. Written as DNA, the CDR3 is TGTGCCAGCAGCCCTTTAGAGTTGCGGGAGGTAGTCCAAGAGACCCAGTACTTC. Translated, it gives CASSPLELREVVQETQYF.

This chain connects TRBV5-1 to TRBJ2-2, with 8 bases lining up with TRBD2. Germline CDR1 reads SGHRS; CDR2 reads YFSETQ. The trim removed 4 bases at V and 5 bases at J, leaving 1 base unmatched. The CDR3 runs to 13 residues. CDR3 bases: TGCGCCAGCAGCACTAGCGGTACCGGGGAGCTGTTTTTT. This encodes CASSTSGTGELFF.

The chain employs TRBV5-5 and TRBJ1-1; 7 bases are a match to TRBD1. V gave up 4 bases and J gave up 5 bases; unmatched junction bases: 5. Germline CDR1 is SGHKS and CDR2 is YYEKEE (reference sequence). The CDR3 totals 13 residues. CDR3 in DNA: TGTGCCAGCAGCCGGCAGGGGGAGACTGAAGCTTTCTTT. As protein: CASSRQGETEAFF.

The CDR3 sequence: CASSFSPSGSSYEQYF. The CDR3 nucleotides read TGTGCCAGCAGCTTCAGTCCTAGCGGGAGCTCCTACGAGCAGTACTTC. J is TRBJ2-7 and V is TRBV7-9, with 10 bases aligning to TRBD2. The V gene end was trimmed by 3 bases and the J gene end by 0 bases; junction bases not matched to a gene: 5. This CDR3 contains 16 residues. The germline CDR1 and CDR2 sequences are SEHNR and FQNEAQ (reference sequence).

In the case of this clone: One end of the junction is discordant with germline, which a read error may explain. The chain employs TRBV5-1 and TRBJ1-1; a possible D gene is TRBD1 (6 bases). Looked up from germline, CDR1 is SGHRS and CDR2 is YFSETQ. This CDR3 contains 13 residues. CDR3 sequence reads: CASSLQGNAEAFF. The DNA of the CDR3 is TGCGCCAGCAGCTTGCAGGGGAACGCTGAAGCTTTCTTT.

For the CDR3, the DNA is TGCGCCAGCAATCCCAGGGGTTATCGGAACACTGAAGCTTTCTTT. It translates to CASNPRGYRNTEAFF. The chain has TRBV5-1 and TRBJ1-1; maybe TRBD1 (6 bases). V lost 6 bases to trimming and J lost 1 base, with 16 bases between them. The CDR3 sequence is 15 residues long. The V gene's germline CDR1 is SGHRS and CDR2 YFSETQ. Full variable domain (missing parts from reference TRBV5-1 and TRBJ1-1): KAGVTQTPRYLIKTRGQQVTLSCSPISGHRSVSWYQQTPGQGLQFLFEYFSETQRNKGNFPGRFSGRQFSNSRSEMNVSTLELGDSALYLCASNPRGYRNTEAFFGQGTRLTVV.

The chain carries TRBV7-6 and TRBJ2-5, with TRBD2 identical over 7 bases. The CDR3 is made up of 14 amino acids. The germline V gene encodes CDR1 SGHVS and CDR2 FNYEAQ. The ends lost 5 bases at V and 6 bases at J; junction bases unmatched: 9. The CDR3 DNA is TGTGCCAGCAGCCCCCTCCAGGGAGGGAAGACCCAGTACTTC. Amino acid sequence: CASSPLQGGKTQYF.

V and J are TRBV10-3 and TRBJ1-2; tentative D call: TRBD1 (5 bases). The germline V gene has CDR1 ENHRY and CDR2 SYGVKD. CDR3 size: 15 residues. V was cut by 3 bases and J by 3 bases, with 14 bases left in between. CDR3: CAISDLFGAHYGYTF. The CDR3 bases are TGTGCCATCAGTGACTTGTTTGGGGCCCACTATGGCTACACCTTC.

This chain connects TRBV12-3 or TRBV12-4 to TRBJ1-2; possibly TRBD1 for D (5 bases). This CDR3 region has 13 residues. V was trimmed by 3 bases and J by 3 bases, leaving 8 bases between them. For the CDR3, the DNA is TGTGCCAGCAGTTTGGCGGGGGACTATGGCTACACCTTC. Protein sequence: CASSLAGDYGYTF.

The chain uses TRBV19 and TRBJ2-3, with 7 bases lining up with TRBD1. The CDR3 totals 15 residues. The germline V gene has CDR1 LNHDA and CDR2 SQIVND (reference sequence). V lost 7 bases to trimming and J lost 3 bases; unmatched junction nucleotides: 10. In DNA form, the CDR3 reads TGTGCCAGTACGAGAACAGGGGCCGGTACAGATACGCAGTATTTT. Its translation: CASTRTGAGTDTQYF.